This TCR beta chain is from a study of T cell responses to AZD1222 COVID-19 vaccine. Profiling relied on immunoSEQ multiplex PCR, and the TCRdb table lists in-frame clones only, not all of them. Of 95,000 to 130,000 clones listed, about 90% are singletons. On this clone itself: The antigen is unknown.

Germline V gives CDR1 SGHAT, CDR2 FQNNGV. Trimming at V came to 1 base and at J to 3 bases, leaving 8 bases not matched to a gene. CDR3 size: 17 residues. Overall study results and limits: Females made up more of the donors, who were largely white British, and clonal diversity may have come out too low. Seropositive at baseline were only 5 to 7 AZD1222 recipients. Targeting of unmutated variant regions was reportedly seen in nearly half of spike-specific TCRs.

Analyses pooled second doses at about 4 or about 12 weeks. The sequenced sample was peripheral blood, obtained 28 days after the second AZD1222 dose. The gene calls are TRBV11-2 and TRBJ2-2, with 7 bases lining up with TRBD2. The receptor's source is an adult who received the AZD1222 COVID-19 vaccine. The DNA for the CDR3 is TGTGCCAGCAGCTTAGGTGTGGGGGAGGGTTACACCGGGGAGCTGTTTTTT. This encodes CASSLGVGEGYTGELFF.